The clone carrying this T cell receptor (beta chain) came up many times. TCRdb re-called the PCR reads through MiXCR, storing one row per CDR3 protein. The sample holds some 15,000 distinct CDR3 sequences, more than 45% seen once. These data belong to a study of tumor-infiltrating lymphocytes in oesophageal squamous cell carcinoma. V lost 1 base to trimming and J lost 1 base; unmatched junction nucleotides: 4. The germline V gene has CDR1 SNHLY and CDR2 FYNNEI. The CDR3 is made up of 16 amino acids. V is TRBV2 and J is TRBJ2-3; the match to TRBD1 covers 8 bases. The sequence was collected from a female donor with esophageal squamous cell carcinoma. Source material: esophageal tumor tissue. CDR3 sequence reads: CASSEGQGAGTDTQYF. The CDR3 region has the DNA TGTGCCAGCAGTGAAGGGCAGGGGGCAGGCACAGATACGCAGTATTTT. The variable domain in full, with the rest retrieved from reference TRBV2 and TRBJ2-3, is EPEVTQTPSHQVTQMGQEVILRCVPISNHLYFYWYRQILGQKVEFLVSFYNNEISEKSEIFDDQFSVERPDGSNFTLKIRSTKLEDSAMYFCASSEGQGAGTDTQYFGPGTRLTVL.